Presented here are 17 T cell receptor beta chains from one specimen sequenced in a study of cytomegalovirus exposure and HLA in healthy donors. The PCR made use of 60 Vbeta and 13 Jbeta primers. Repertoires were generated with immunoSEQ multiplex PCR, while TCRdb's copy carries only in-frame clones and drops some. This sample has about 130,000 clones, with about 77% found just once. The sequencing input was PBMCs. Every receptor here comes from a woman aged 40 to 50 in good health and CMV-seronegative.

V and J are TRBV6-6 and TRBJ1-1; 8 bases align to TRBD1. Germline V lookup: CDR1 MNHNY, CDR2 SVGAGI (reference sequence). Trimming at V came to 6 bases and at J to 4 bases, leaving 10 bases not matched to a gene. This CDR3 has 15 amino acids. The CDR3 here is CASSTGQGWGTEAFF. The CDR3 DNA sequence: TGTGCCAGCAGCACCGGACAGGGTTGGGGCACTGAAGCTTTCTTT.

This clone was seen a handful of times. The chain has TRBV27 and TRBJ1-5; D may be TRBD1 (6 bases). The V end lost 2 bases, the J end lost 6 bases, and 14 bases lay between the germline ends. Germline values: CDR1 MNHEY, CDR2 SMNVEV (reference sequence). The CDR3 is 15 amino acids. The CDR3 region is CASSLEGGFVQPQHF. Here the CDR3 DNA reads TGTGCCAGCAGTTTAGAGGGGGGGTTCGTTCAGCCCCAGCATTTT.

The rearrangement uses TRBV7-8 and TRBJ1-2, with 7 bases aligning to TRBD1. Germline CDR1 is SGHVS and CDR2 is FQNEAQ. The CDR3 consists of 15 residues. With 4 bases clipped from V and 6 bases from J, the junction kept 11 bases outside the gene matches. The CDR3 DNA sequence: TGTGCCAGCAGCTCCTGGGCAGGGGGATCTGATGGCTACACCTTC. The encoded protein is CASSSWAGGSDGYTF.

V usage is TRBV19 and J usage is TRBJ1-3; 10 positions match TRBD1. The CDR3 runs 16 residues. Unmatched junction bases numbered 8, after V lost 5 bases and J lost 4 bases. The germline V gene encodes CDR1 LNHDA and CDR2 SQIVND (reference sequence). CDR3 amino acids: CASSPRDRGIGNTIYF. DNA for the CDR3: TGTGCCAGTAGTCCCCGGGACAGGGGAATCGGAAACACCATATATTTT.

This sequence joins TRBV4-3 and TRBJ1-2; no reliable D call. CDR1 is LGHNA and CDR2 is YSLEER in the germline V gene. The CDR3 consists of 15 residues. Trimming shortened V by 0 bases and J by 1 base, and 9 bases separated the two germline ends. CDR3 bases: TGCGCCAGCAGCCAAGATTTACCAGTTAACTATGGCTACACCTTC. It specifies CASSQDLPVNYGYTF.

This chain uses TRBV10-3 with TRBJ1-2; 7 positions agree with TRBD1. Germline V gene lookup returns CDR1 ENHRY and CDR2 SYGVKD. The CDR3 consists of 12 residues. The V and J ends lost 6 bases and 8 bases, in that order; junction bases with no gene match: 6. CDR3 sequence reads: CAISDRAEGYTF. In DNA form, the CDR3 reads TGTGCCATCAGCGACAGGGCTGAAGGCTACACCTTC.

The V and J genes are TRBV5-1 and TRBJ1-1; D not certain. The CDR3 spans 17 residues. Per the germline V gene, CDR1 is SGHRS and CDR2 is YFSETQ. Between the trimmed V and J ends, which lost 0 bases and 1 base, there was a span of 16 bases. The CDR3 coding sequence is TGCGCCAGCAGCTTGGCTGGGTTAAGATCAGGGAACACTGAAGCTTTCTTT. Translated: CASSLAGLRSGNTEAFF.

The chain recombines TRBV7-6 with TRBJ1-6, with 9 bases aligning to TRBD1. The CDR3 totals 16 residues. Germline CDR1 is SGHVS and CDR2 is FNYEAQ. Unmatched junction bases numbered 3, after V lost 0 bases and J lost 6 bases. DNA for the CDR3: TGTGCCAGCAGCTTAGCACAGGGGGCTGTTAATTCACCCCTCCACTTT. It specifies CASSLAQGAVNSPLHF.

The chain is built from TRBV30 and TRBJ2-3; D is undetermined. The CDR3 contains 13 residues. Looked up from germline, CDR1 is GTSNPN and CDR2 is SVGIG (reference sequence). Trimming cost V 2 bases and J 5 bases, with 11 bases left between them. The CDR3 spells CAWSQRRGDTQYF. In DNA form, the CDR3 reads TGTGCCTGGAGTCAGAGGCGAGGAGATACGCAGTATTTT.

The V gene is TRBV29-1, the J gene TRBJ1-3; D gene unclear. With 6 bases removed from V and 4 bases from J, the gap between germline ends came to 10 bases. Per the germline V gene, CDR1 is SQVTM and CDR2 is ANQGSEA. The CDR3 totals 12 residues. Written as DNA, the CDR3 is TGCAGCGTCGGGAATTCCGGAAACACCATATATTTT. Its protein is CSVGNSGNTIYF.

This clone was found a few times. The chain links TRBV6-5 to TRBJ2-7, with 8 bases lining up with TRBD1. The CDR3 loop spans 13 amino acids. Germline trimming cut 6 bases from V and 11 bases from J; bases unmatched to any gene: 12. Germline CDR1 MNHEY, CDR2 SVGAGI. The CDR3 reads CASSRDRSTSEYF. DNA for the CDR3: TGTGCCAGCAGCCGGGACAGGAGTACTTCGGAGTACTTC.

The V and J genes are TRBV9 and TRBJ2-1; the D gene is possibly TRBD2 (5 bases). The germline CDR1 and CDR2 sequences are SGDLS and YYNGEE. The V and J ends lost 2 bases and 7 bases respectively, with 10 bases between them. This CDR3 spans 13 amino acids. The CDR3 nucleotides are TGTGCCAGCAGCGTCCTTCCGGGGAATGAGCAGTTCTTC. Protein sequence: CASSVLPGNEQFF.

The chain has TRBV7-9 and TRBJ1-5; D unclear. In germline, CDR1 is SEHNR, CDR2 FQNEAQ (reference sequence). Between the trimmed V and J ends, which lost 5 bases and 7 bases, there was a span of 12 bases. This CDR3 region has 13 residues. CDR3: CASSREGRQPQHF. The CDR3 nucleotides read TGTGCCAGCAGCAGGGAAGGGAGGCAGCCCCAGCATTTT.

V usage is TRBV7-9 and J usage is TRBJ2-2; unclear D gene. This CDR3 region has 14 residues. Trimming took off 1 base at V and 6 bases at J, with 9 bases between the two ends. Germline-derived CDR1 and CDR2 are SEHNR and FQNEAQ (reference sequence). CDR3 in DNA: TGTGCCAGCAGCTTAGGACTCCTTTCCGGGGAGCTGTTTTTT. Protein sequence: CASSLGLLSGELFF. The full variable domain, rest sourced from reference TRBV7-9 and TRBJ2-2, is DTGVSQNPRHKITKRGQNVTFRCDPISEHNRLYWYRQTLGQGPEFLTYFQNEAQLEKSRLLSDRFSAERPKGSFSTLEIQRTEQGDSAMYLCASSLGLLSGELFFGEGSRLTVL.

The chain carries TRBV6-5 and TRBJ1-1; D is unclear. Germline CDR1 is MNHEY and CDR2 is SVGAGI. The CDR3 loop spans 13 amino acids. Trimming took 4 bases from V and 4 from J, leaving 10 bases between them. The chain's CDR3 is CASSSLTSTEAFF. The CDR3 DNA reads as TGTGCCAGCAGTTCCCTGACTAGCACTGAAGCTTTCTTT.

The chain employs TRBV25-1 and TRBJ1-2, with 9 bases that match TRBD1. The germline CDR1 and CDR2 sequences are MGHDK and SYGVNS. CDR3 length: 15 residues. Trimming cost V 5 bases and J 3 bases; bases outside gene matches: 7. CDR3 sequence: CASSPDRGGDYGYTF. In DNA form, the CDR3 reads TGTGCCAGCAGTCCGGACAGGGGTGGTGACTATGGCTACACCTTC.

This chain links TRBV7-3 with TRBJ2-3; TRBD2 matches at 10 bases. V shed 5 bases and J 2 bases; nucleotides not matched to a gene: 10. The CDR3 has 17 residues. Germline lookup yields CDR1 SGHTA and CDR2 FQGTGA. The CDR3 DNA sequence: TGTGCCAGCAGCGCCCGGGCTAGCGGGGGCCTCACAGATACGCAGTATTTT. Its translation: CASSARASGGLTDTQYF.